The rows below give T cell receptor beta chains drawn from one sample of a study of blood T cell repertoires in COVID-19. Libraries were prepared by immunoSEQ multiplex PCR; TCRdb keeps only in-frame clonotypes and omits some of them. The repertoire includes about 440,000 clones, around 89% of them detected once, and 4% to 4.5% sits in the top ten. Sequencing used peripheral blood. These TCRs come from a woman younger than 45 with acute or convalescent COVID-19. CDR3s include the opening cysteine and the closing phenylalanine or tryptophan. A D gene is named only where the DNA matches it firmly. The size field is filled for only some rows; it gives once, few, many or a size class.

CASSPRTGQETQYF TGCGCCAGCAGCCCCAGGACAGGGCAGGAGACCCAGTACTTC TRBJ2-5 TRBV5-1 - TRBD1
CASSLARGAGVTF TGTGCCAGCAGTTTAGCTCGGGGGGCTGGGGTCACCTTC TRBJ1-2 TRBV28 - -
CASSQISGGQGSPLHF TGCGCCAGCAGCCAAATATCGGGGGGGCAGGGTTCACCCCTCCACTTT TRBJ1-6 TRBV4-1 - -
CASSVEEDQPQHF TGTGCCAGCAGCGTAGAAGAGGATCAGCCCCAGCATTTT TRBJ1-5 TRBV9 - -
CASSIRQGNNSPLHF TGTGCCAGCAGTATTAGACAGGGTAATAATTCACCCCTCCACTTT TRBJ1-6 TRBV6-5 - TRBD1
CASSLAMTGLNRAYEQYF TGCGCCAGCAGCTTGGCCATGACGGGACTTAATAGGGCCTACGAGCAGTACTTC TRBJ2-7 TRBV5-1 - -
CASSGRTGAYEQYF TGTGCCAGCAGCGGGCGGACAGGGGCCTACGAGCAGTACTTC TRBJ2-7 TRBV2 - TRBD1
CVSSLGDSLNEQFF TGTGTCAGCAGCTTGGGGGACAGCTTAAATGAGCAGTTCTTC TRBJ2-1 TRBV5-4 - TRBD1
CASSFSGLFGYTF TGTGCCAGCAGTTTTTCGGGATTGTTTGGCTACACCTTC TRBJ1-2 TRBV28 - -
CASSPRPGMNTEAFF TGTGCCAGCTCACCACGACCAGGGATGAACACTGAAGCTTTCTTT TRBJ1-1 TRBV18 - -
CASSFDRNTEAFF TGTGCCAGCAGTTTTGACAGGAACACTGAAGCTTTCTTT TRBJ1-1 TRBV12-3/TRBV12-4 many -
CASSLEGEQFF TGCGCCAGCAGCCTAGAGGGTGAGCAGTTCTTC TRBJ2-1 TRBV5-1 - -
CASRLELAPYEQYF TGTGCAAGTCGCTTAGAACTAGCGCCCTACGAGCAGTACTTC TRBJ2-7 TRBV12-2 - -
CASNPGRRTDTQYF TGCGCCAGCAATCCCGGGAGACGCACAGATACGCAGTATTTT TRBJ2-3 TRBV4-1 - -
CASAGTSGGSDTQYF TGTGCCAGCGCAGGGACTAGCGGGGGGTCAGATACGCAGTATTTT TRBJ2-3 TRBV21-1 - -
CASSFTLAGENNEQFF TGTGCCAGCAGCTTTACCCTAGCGGGAGAAAACAATGAGCAGTTCTTC TRBJ2-1 TRBV7-9 once TRBD2
CASSLEFEGYTF TGTGCCAGCAGCTTAGAGTTCGAGGGCTACACCTTC TRBJ1-2 TRBV7-9 - -
CASSLQGLNTEAFF TGTGCCAGCAGCCTCCAGGGCTTGAACACTGAAGCTTTCTTT TRBJ1-1 TRBV7-2 - -
CASSQVSSGDFYEQYF TGCGCCAGCAGCCAAGTTTCTAGCGGGGACTTCTACGAGCAGTACTTC TRBJ2-7 TRBV4-1 - TRBD2
CSVARRDRAGTEAFF TGCAGCGTTGCCCGTCGGGACAGGGCGGGGACTGAAGCTTTCTTT TRBJ1-1 TRBV29-1 - TRBD1
CASSLFADSYSPLHF TGTGCCAGCAGCTTGTTCGCAGATTCATACTCACCCCTCCACTTT TRBJ1-6 TRBV5-6 - -
CASSQGGRKTGELFF TGTGCCAGCAGCCAGGGGGGCCGGAAAACCGGGGAGCTGTTTTTT TRBJ2-2 TRBV7-2 - -
CASSQDRGNYGYTF TGCGCCAGCAGCCAAGACCGCGGGAACTATGGCTACACCTTC TRBJ1-2 TRBV4-1 - -
CASSVGNSLGNTIYF TGTGCCAGCAGCGTAGGAAACAGCCTTGGAAACACCATATATTTT TRBJ1-3 TRBV9 - -
CASSLGQAKSYEQYF TGTGCCAGCAGCTTGGGGCAGGCGAAATCCTACGAGCAGTACTTC TRBJ2-7 TRBV5-4 - -
CASSPSEFFSGANVLTF TGTGCCAGCTCACCATCTGAGTTTTTCTCTGGGGCCAACGTCCTGACTTTC TRBJ2-6 TRBV18 once -
CASTDRDYNSPLHF TGTGCCAGCACCGACAGGGACTATAATTCACCCCTCCACTTT TRBJ1-6 TRBV6-6 - TRBD1
CASTLWGVNEKLFF TGTGCCAGCACACTGTGGGGGGTTAATGAAAAACTGTTTTTT TRBJ1-4 TRBV6-5 - -
CASSVTSGGYEQYF TGTGCCAGCAGCGTGACTAGCGGGGGTTACGAGCAGTACTTC TRBJ2-7 TRBV28 - TRBD2
CASSPAGLAGGETQYF TGTGCCAGCAGCCCTGCGGGACTAGCGGGGGGAGAGACCCAGTACTTC TRBJ2-5 TRBV7-7 - TRBD2
CASWGGPTGITGELFF TGTGCCAGCTGGGGGGGGCCAACAGGAATCACCGGGGAGCTGTTTTTT TRBJ2-2 TRBV7-9 - -
CATSREGGLGGFF TGTGCCACCAGCAGAGAGGGAGGCCTGGGGGGGTTCTTC TRBJ2-1 TRBV15 - -
CASSEVSGSNTGELFF TGTGCCAGCAGTGAAGTTAGCGGGTCAAACACCGGGGAGCTGTTTTTT TRBJ2-2 TRBV2 few TRBD2
CASSIQSWDSYNEQFF TGTGCCAGTAGTATCCAGTCGTGGGACTCATACAATGAGCAGTTCTTC TRBJ2-1 TRBV19 many -
CASSDRGASNEQFF TGCGCCAGCAGCGACAGGGGAGCTTCGAATGAGCAGTTCTTC TRBJ2-1 TRBV5-1 - TRBD1
CASSLTGRGRETQYF TGTGCCAGCAGCTTAACCGGCAGGGGACGGGAGACCCAGTACTTC TRBJ2-5 TRBV7-3 once -
CASSLMLAGVSGELFF TGTGCCAGCAGCTTAATGCTAGCGGGGGTATCCGGGGAGCTGTTTTTT TRBJ2-2 TRBV7-2 - TRBD2
CASSPPRDRGYTEAFF TGTGCCAGTAGTCCCCCTCGGGACAGGGGATACACTGAAGCTTTCTTT TRBJ1-1 TRBV19 - TRBD1
CASSDSGGAENEQFF TGTGCCAGCAGTGATAGCGGGGGGGCCGAAAATGAGCAGTTCTTC TRBJ2-1 TRBV6-1 - TRBD2
CASSFPRGTTGELFF TGTGCCAGCAGCTTTCCGCGGGGGACCACCGGGGAGCTGTTTTTT TRBJ2-2 TRBV11-1 once TRBD2
CSVGDTSHPTDTQYF TGCAGCGTTGGGGACACCTCCCACCCGACAGATACGCAGTATTTT TRBJ2-3 TRBV29-1 - -
CASSLSSSPTGELFF TGTGCCAGCAGTTTATCGTCTAGTCCCACCGGGGAGCTGTTTTTT TRBJ2-2 TRBV27 - -
CASSLPGTNTGELFF TGCGCCAGCAGCCTGCCCGGGACGAACACCGGGGAGCTGTTTTTT TRBJ2-2 TRBV5-1 - -
CSVDGSTGDLWETQYF TGCAGCGTTGATGGTTCGACAGGGGACCTCTGGGAGACCCAGTACTTC TRBJ2-5 TRBV29-1 - TRBD1
CASSPRGRAGLMNTEAFF TGTGCCAGTAGCCCACGAGGGAGGGCAGGACTAATGAACACTGAAGCTTTCTTT TRBJ1-1 TRBV19 - -
CASSLPAGGPIDTQYF TGCGCCAGCAGCCTACCAGCGGGGGGGCCTATAGATACGCAGTATTTT TRBJ2-3 TRBV4-1 once TRBD2
CASSPPGQGHSPLHF TGTGCCAGCAGCCCTCCGGGACAGGGACATTCACCCCTCCACTTT TRBJ1-6 TRBV28 - TRBD1
CAISQTRRGPYNEQFF TGTGCCATCAGTCAAACGCGGAGGGGGCCGTACAATGAGCAGTTCTTC TRBJ2-1 TRBV10-3 - -
CASSLGGAGRKMNEQFF TGCGCCAGCAGCCTCGGGGGTGCCGGGAGGAAGATGAATGAGCAGTTCTTC TRBJ2-1 TRBV4-1 - TRBD2
CAWGDPSQRGGLEQYF TGTGCCTGGGGGGACCCCTCCCAGCGGGGGGGCCTAGAGCAGTACTTC TRBJ2-7 TRBV30 - TRBD2
CASSLWGDPYEQYF TGCGCCAGCAGCTTGTGGGGGGACCCCTACGAGCAGTACTTC TRBJ2-7 TRBV5-1 - -
CASGGSREGYGTEAFF TGCGCCAGCGGGGGATCCAGGGAGGGGTATGGCACTGAAGCTTTCTTT TRBJ1-1 TRBV10-2 - -
CSASRTGAYSGNTIYF TGCAGTGCTAGTCGGACAGGGGCATACTCGGGAAACACCATATATTTT TRBJ1-3 TRBV20-1 - TRBD1
CATKGRGGSTGELFF TGTGCCACCAAGGGGAGAGGGGGCAGCACCGGGGAGCTGTTTTTT TRBJ2-2 TRBV2 - TRBD1
CATSAYGGASQPQHF TGTGCCACCAGTGCATATGGAGGGGCGAGTCAGCCCCAGCATTTT TRBJ1-5 TRBV24-1 - -
CASSITSGPNEQFF TGCGCCAGCAGCATTACTAGCGGCCCCAATGAGCAGTTCTTC TRBJ2-1 TRBV5-1 - TRBD2
CASSFGQGQPSNQPQHF TGTGCCAGCAGTTTCGGGCAGGGCCAGCCTAGCAATCAGCCCCAGCATTTT TRBJ1-5 TRBV28 - -
CAWSAGLANTGELFF TGTGCCTGGAGTGCGGGTCTCGCGAACACCGGGGAGCTGTTTTTT TRBJ2-2 TRBV30 once -